The rows below give T cell receptor beta chains drawn from one sample of a study of blood T cells in healthy people across ages. TCRdb recomputed calls from the 5' RACE reads with MiXCR, one row per CDR3 protein. Of hundreds of thousands of distinct CDR3 sequences in the sample, under 65% are singletons; the top ten hold over 35%. Sequencing used blood. These receptors originate from a man aged 60-69 years in good health. The conserved cysteine and the conserved F or W are not part of the CDR3 here.

TRBV12-3/TRBV12-4	TRBJ2-3	ASSGRVTGDAQY
TRBV29-1	TRBJ2-5	SAQTTGTRQETQY
TRBV20-1	TRBJ2-3	SAEGQGNTDTQY
TRBV5-5	TRBJ2-3	AGSLTSGGADTQY
TRBV20-1	TRBJ2-5	SARSSSGAQETQY
TRBV20-1	TRBJ2-3	SARGVGGTTDTQY
TRBV10-3	TRBJ2-5	AIGEQETQY
TRBV2	TRBJ1-2	ASSVLGSNYGYT
TRBV20-1	TRBJ1-4	SAREQGNEKLF
TRBV18	TRBJ1-5	ASSREEGQPQH
TRBV20-1	TRBJ2-1	SARDLRGGRNNEQF
TRBV29-1	TRBJ1-1	SGAGRTAEAF
TRBV9	TRBJ2-3	ASSVRDSSRGTQY
TRBV14	TRBJ2-3	ASSQPAPGPPGTQY
TRBV9	TRBJ2-7	ASSSDWSLYEQY
TRBV5-1	TRBJ1-4	ASSPPGSEKLF
TRBV4-1	TRBJ2-3	ASSQELGYTDTQY
TRBV6-1	TRBJ2-5	ASSEYRQGYETQY
TRBV5-1	TRBJ2-1	ASTLAGGVNEQF
TRBV9	TRBJ2-5	ASSAGLAGNYQETQY
TRBV12-3/TRBV12-4	TRBJ1-5	ASSASSNQPQH
TRBV10-3	TRBJ2-7	AISADPTSGGAYEQY
TRBV6-1	TRBJ2-4	ASSEASQGRIQY
TRBV29-1	TRBJ1-2	SVDTGGAWSYT
TRBV7-2	TRBJ2-7	ASSSGGSFGGYEQY
TRBV12-3/TRBV12-4	.	ASSLSGSGGEQY
TRBV18	TRBJ1-2	ASSPQGAGGYGYT
TRBV27	TRBJ2-7	ASSYGQDYEQY
TRBV12-3/TRBV12-4	TRBJ2-3	ASSVYSPGTDTQY
TRBV3-1	TRBJ1-2	ASSQGINGYT
TRBV9	TRBJ2-1	ASSPVAGALRAEQF
TRBV28	TRBJ2-3	ASKVAGDTDTQY
TRBV10-3	TRBJ2-7	AISESGTGYSEQY
TRBV3-1	TRBJ1-6	ASSPQTGYNSPLH
TRBV29-1	TRBJ2-2	SVRRDANTGELF
TRBV19	TRBJ1-2	ASSLTAANYGYT
TRBV3-1	.	ASRQDGTGFYNEQY
TRBV2	TRBJ2-3	ASNPQGEATDTQY
TRBV7-2	TRBJ2-1	ASSDSGSSHNEQF
TRBV5-1	TRBJ2-7	ASSLAAGDSYEQY
TRBV10-3	TRBJ2-1	AIMGQGRNEQF
TRBV3-1	TRBJ2-7	ASSQERSAQY
TRBV20-1	TRBJ1-5	SASYPGQGSNQPQH
TRBV21-1	TRBJ1-4	ASSRDRSKNEKLF
TRBV27	TRBJ2-3	ASRPGLASDTQY
TRBV7-2	TRBJ1-1	ASSLTPGGTEAF
TRBV6-6	TRBJ1-6	ASRTGTGLENSPLH
TRBV2	TRBJ2-5	ASGGGALETQY